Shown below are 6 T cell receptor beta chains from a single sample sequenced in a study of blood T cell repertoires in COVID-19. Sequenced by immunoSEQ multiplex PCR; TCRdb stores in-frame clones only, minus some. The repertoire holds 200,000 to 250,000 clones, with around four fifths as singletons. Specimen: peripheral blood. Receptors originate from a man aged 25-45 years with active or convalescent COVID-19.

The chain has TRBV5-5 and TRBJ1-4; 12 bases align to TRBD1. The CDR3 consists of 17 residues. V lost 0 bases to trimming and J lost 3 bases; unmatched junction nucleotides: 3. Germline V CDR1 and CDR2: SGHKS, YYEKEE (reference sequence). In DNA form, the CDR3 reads TGTGCCAGCAGCTTGGCGGGACAGGGGGCCGCTAATGAAAAACTGTTTTTT. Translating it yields CASSLAGQGAANEKLFF.

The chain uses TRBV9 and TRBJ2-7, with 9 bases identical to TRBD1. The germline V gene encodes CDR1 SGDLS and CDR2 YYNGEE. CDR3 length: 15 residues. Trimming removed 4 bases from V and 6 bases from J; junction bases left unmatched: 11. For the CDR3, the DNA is TGTGCCAGCAGCCCCTCGGACAGGGGACTGGTCGAGCAGTACTTC. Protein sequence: CASSPSDRGLVEQYF.

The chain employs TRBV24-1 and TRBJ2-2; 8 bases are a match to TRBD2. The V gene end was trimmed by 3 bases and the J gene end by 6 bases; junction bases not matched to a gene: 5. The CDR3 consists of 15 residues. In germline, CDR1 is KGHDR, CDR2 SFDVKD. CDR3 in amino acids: CATSDPSGGAGELFF. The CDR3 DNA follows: TGTGCCACCAGTGATCCCTCGGGGGGGGCCGGGGAGCTGTTTTTT.

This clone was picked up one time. CDR3 loop: CASSYPAGDVLAGVTGELFF. For the CDR3, the DNA is TGTGCCAGCAGTTACCCTGCCGGGGATGTGCTAGCGGGAGTCACCGGGGAGCTGTTTTTT. The V and J genes are TRBV6-2 or TRBV6-3 and TRBJ2-2, with 10 bases identical to TRBD2. Unmatched junction bases numbered 16, after V lost 2 bases and J lost 4 bases. This CDR3 region has 20 residues. Germline-derived CDR1 and CDR2 are MNHEY and SVGEGT.

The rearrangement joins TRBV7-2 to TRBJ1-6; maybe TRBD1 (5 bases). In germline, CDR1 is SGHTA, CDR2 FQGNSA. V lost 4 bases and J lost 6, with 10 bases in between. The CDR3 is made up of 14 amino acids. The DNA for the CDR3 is TGTGCCAGCAGCTATCTCAGGGCTAATTCACCCCTCCACTTT. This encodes CASSYLRANSPLHF.

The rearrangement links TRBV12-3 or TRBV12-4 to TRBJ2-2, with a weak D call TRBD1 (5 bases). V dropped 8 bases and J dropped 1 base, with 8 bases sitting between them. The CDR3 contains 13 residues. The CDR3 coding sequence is TGTGCCAGCGCGCAGGGGAACACCGGGGAGCTGTTTTTT. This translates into CASAQGNTGELFF.